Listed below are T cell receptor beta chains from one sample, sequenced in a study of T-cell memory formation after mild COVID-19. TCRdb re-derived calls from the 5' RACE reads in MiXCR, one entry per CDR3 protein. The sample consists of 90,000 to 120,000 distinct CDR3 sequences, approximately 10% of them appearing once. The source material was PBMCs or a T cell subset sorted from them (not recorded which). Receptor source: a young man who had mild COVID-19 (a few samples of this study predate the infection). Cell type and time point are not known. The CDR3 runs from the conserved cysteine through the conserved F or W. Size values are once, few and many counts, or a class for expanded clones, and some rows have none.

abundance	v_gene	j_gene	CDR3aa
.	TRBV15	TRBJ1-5	CATSTGQGWEGAQHF
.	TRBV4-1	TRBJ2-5	CASSQPTGKADQETQYF
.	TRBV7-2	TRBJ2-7	CASSFFGVASYEQYF
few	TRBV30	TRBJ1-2	CAWRASVTANYGYTF
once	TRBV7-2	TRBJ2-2	CASRGGTGKGGELFF
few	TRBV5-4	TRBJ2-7	CASSLGLAGEYEQYF
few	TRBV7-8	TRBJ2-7	CASSPTSGGTYEQYF
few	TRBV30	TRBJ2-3	CAWSYVRTDTQYF
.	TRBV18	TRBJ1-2	CASSPSFGEDYGYTF
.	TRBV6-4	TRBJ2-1	CASSVGDNEQFF
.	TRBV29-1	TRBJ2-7	CSVEGGQSYEQYF
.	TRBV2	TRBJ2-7	CASSESGGLTYEQYF
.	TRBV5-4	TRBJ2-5	CASSLGPANGETQYF
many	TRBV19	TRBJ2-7	CASSHQGVSYEQYF
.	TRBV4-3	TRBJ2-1	CASSYGGDEQFF
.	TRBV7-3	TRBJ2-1	CASSPSSGGGADEQFF
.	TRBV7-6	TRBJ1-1	CASSPNENTEAFF
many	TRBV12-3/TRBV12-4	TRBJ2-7	CASSPGGSEQYF
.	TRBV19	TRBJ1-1	CASSMSAVGRAEAFF
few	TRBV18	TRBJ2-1	CASSPAEGQGRYNEQFF
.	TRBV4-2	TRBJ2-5	CASSQGLAGGKETQYF
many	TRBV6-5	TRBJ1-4	CASSYQVRTDPEKLFF
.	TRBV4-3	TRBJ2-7	CASSQFNTGPEQYF
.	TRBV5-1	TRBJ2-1	CASSPWGGVNNEQFF
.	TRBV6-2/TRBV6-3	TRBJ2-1	CASLSDWGIGGEQFF
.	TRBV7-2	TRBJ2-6	CASSFGVSGANVLTF
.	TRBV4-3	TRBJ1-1	CASSQTRQGAAEAFF
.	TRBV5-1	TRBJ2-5	CASSRGSGAFRETQYF
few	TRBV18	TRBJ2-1	CASSPPGYTEQFF
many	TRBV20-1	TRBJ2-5	CSARRGSNWETQYF
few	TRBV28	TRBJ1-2	CASSSFGINYGYTF
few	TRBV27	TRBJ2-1	CASSFPTGGNEQFF
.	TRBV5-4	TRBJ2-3	CASSSGTGSTDTQYF
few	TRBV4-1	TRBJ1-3	CASSLRGQGANTIYF
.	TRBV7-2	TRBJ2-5	CASSFLLAGEVGETQYF
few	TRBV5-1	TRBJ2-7	CASSATGTAIYEQYF
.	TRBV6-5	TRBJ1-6	CASSYGQPSFNSPLHF
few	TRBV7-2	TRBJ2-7	CASRAAPGQGPYEQYF
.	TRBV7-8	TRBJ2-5	CASSSLAGGLETQYF
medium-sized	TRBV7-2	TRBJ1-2	CASSFGTGFGYTF
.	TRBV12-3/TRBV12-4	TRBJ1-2	CASSSGTFPDGYTF
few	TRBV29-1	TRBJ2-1	CSVVPVDQKPHEQFF
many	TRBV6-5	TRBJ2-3	CASSRPLGAGGTDTQYF
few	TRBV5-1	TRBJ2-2	CASTPRATGPNTGELFF
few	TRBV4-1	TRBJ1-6	CASSQDSSQGGSPLHF
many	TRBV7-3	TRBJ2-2	CASSPGTTNTGELFF
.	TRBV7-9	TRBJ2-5	CASSLRQGAGETQYF
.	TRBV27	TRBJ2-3	CASSSDYPSTDTQYF